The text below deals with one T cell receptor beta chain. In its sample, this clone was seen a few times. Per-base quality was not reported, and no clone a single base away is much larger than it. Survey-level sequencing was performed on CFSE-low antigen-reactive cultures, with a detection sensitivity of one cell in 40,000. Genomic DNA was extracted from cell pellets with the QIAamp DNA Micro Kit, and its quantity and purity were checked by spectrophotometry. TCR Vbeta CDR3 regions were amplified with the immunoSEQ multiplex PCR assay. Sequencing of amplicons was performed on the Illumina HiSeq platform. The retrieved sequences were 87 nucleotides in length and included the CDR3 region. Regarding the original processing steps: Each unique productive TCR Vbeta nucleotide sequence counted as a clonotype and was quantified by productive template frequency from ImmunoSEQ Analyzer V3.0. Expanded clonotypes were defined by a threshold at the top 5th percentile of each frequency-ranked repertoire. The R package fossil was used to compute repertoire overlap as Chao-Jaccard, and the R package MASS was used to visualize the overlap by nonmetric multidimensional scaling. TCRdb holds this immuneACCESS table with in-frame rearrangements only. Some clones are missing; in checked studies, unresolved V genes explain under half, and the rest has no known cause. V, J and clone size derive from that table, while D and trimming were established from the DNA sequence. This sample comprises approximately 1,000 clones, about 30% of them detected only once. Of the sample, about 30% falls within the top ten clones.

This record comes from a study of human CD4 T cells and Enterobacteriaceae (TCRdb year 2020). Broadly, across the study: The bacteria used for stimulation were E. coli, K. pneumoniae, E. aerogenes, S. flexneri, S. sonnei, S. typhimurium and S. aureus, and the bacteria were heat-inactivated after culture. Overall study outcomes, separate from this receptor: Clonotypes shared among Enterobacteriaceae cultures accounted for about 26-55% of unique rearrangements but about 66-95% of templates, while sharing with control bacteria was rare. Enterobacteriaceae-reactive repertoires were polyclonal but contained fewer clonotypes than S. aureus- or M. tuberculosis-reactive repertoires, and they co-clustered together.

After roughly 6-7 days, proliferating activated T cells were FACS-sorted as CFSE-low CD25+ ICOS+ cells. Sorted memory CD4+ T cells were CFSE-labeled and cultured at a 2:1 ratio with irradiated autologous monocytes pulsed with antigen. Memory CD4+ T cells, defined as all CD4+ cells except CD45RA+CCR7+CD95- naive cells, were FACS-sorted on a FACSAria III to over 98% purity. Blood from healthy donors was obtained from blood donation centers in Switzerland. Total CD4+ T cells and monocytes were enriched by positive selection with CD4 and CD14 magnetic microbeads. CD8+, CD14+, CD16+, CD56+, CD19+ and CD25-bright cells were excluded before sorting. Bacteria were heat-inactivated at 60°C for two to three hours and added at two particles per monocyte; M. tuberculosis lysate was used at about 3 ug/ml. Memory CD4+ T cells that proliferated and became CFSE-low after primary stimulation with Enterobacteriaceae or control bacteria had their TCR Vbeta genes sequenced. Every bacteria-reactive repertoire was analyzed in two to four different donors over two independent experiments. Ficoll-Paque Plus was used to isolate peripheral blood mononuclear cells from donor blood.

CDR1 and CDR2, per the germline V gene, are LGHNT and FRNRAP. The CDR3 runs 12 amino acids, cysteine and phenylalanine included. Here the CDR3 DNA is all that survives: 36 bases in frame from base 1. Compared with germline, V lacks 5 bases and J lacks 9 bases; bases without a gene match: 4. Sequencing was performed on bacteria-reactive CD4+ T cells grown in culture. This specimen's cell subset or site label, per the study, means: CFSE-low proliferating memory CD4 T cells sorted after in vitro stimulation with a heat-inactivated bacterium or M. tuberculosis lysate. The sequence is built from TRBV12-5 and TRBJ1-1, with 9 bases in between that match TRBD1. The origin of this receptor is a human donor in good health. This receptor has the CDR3 CASGLGQGKAFF. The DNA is TGTGCTAGTGGTCTGGGACAGGGTAAAGCTTTCTTT.